This T cell receptor (beta chain) was sequenced for a study of T cells in Graves' hyperthyroidism and ophthalmopathy. Overall study context: Peripheral blood was obtained at initial diagnosis, preceding any treatment.

To note about this clonotype: The antigen remains undetermined.

Study results and limitations: In the blood, most expanded thyroid clonotypes above 0.001 appeared as well.

Amplified TCR beta CDR3 regions came from RNA transcripts. First-round RT-PCR with HTBI primers amplified the TCR CDR3 region. TCRdb used MiXCR to reprocess the multiplex PCR reads, holding one entry per CDR3 protein. The sample has about 350,000 distinct CDR3 sequences; 15% to 20% are singletons. CDR3 length: 15 residues. The V end lost 3 bases, the J end lost 2 bases, and 11 bases lay between the germline ends. Germline V CDR1 and CDR2: LNHDA, SQIVND (reference sequence). The origin of this receptor is a woman in her thirties or forties with Graves' ophthalmopathy. What was sequenced was blood. The chain joins TRBV19 to TRBJ1-5, with a weak D call TRBD1 (5 bases). CDR3 nucleotides: TGTGCCAGTAGTATCGGGGCCCACGGCAATCAGCCCCAGCATTTT. Translated, it gives CASSIGAHGNQPQHF.